This T cell receptor (beta chain) derives from a study of blood T cell repertoires in COVID-19 (dated by TCRdb to the early 2020s). The study in broad terms: Collaborator samples came from the United States, Italy and Spain and covered acute and convalescent phases of COVID-19. The material from the prospective study consisted of cDNA or gDNA derived from T cells, B-cell-depleted T cells, or PBMCs. Deeply sampled blood TCRbeta repertoires from subjects exposed to, actively infected with, or recovered from COVID-19 were included in the dataset. A freely available public database, intended as a resource for researchers studying the immune response to SARS-CoV-2, is where the repertoires were released. Samples came from the ongoing ImmuneRACE study (first 160 participants) plus 1,254 subjects from 6 global collaborators. The sample metadata nearly always contained a de-identified subject ID, COVID-19 status, age in years and sex. Where available, HLA class I and class II types were obtained from metadata supplied by the sample provider rather than from assay-based typing.

What the work shows at the level of the full study, not this receptor alone: How much clinical and demographic metadata was included differed by source and by participant, and the metadata was provided uncurated.

TCRbeta CDR3 regions were amplified from genomic DNA using the immunoSEQ Assay, a bias-controlled multiplex PCR. The authors' pipeline ran thus. Within the assay, amplification of reference gene primers was used to estimate how many nucleated cells each sample contained. To quantify the absolute abundance of each unique TCRbeta CDR3 rearrangement, sequence reads were collapsed and filtered. For each sample, productive Simpson clonality was calculated as the square root of Simpson's diversity index over productive rearrangements. TCRdb obtained this table from immuneACCESS and retained in-frame rearrangements with V and J assigned. These tables miss some clones; where compared with another copy, unresolved V genes account for less than half of the shortfall, and the remainder is unexplained. V, J and clone size reflect that table, while D and trimming were determined from the DNA. The sample includes roughly 250,000 clones, with about 80% observed a single time. The ten largest clones capture over 8% of the sample.

Collaborating institutions collected whole blood in K2EDTA tubes following their own protocols. Collaborator samples were shipped for TCRbeta analysis as frozen whole blood, isolated PBMCs, or DNA extracted from either sample type. With regard to this clone: Its antigen is still unknown. Per-base quality was not reported, and no clone a single base away is much larger than it.

The germline V gene specifies SGHAT as CDR1 and FQNNGV as CDR2. V and J are trimmed by 5 bases and 4 bases, and the gene matches miss 7 bases of the junction. CDR3 length: 14 amino acids, cysteine to phenylalanine. Only the CDR3 part of the read is kept: 42 bases, read in frame from the first base. In this chain, TRBV11-2 is recombined with TRBJ2-5; 7 bases in the junction line up with TRBD2. The TCR originated in a woman aged 80 or older with acute or convalescent COVID-19. What was sequenced was peripheral blood. The DNA reads TGTGCCAGCAGCCCCGGGACTAATGGAGAGACCCAGTACTTC. It codes for CASSPGTNGETQYF. Full variable domain (CDR3 extended with the reference TRBV11-2 and TRBJ2-5 proteins): EAGVAQSPRYKIIEKRQSVAFWCNPISGHATLYWYQQILGQGPKLLIQFQNNGVVDDSQLPKDRFSAERLKGVDSTLKIQPAKLEDSAVYLCASSPGTNGETQYFGPGTRLLVL.